This TCR beta chain was observed in a study of CD4 T cells in relation to SARS-CoV-2 and coronaviruses. Overall study: ViraFEST: approximately 10-day antigen culture of PBMCs, then TCR beta CDR3 sequencing. Study findings and constraints: Samples before the pandemic and after infection were not matched within any donor. Crossreactivity was assessed only for spike protein, not other viral proteins.

Using immunoSEQ multiplex PCR, the repertoire was profiled, and TCRdb retains in-frame clones only, with some absent. The table includes just over 25,000 clones, 75% detected once. CDR3 length equals 13 residues. Germline V CDR1 and CDR2: SGHTA, FQGNSA. V lost 3 bases, J lost 3 bases, and 0 bases stayed unmatched. Notes on this clone: Its antigen is unidentified.

Unexposed donor CD4+ T cells date from about 2011-2018, before the COVID-19 pandemic. CD4+ T cells were isolated from the cells after 10 days of culture. The TCR comes from a human donor in good health. The chain combines TRBV7-2 with TRBJ2-3; 7 bases align to TRBD1. The source material was CD4+ T cells from PBMCs, cultured in vitro. The CDR3 sequence is CASSFRGTDTQYF. Written as DNA, the CDR3 is TGTGCCAGCAGCTTCAGGGGGACAGATACGCAGTATTTT.